This TCR beta chain originates from a study of CD4+ T cells in melanoma. The study's findings and limits: A reported correlation linked neoantigen-specific CD4+ T cells to CD8+, macrophage and B cell function. Diverse differentiation states were reported for melanoma neoantigen-specific CD4+ T cells.

Repertoires were generated with immunoSEQ multiplex PCR, while TCRdb's copy carries only in-frame clones and drops some. The data contain some 10,000 clones, 55% to 80% of them seen just once; the ten biggest clones take up about 10%. The germline V gene encodes CDR1 MGHRA and CDR2 YSYEKL. The CDR3 extends over 14 amino acids. Between the trimmed V and J ends, which lost 4 bases and 8 bases, there was a span of 17 bases. Comment on this clone: Its matching antigen is unknown.

The rearrangement uses TRBV4-1 and TRBJ1-2, with D unclear. The TCR was taken from a human donor with melanoma. Sequenced: cells from a culture (not recorded whether cultured in vitro). CDR3 amino acids: CASSPSFGDRGYTF. In nucleotides, the CDR3 is TGCGCCAGCAGCCCAAGTTTCGGAGACCGGGGCTACACCTTC.